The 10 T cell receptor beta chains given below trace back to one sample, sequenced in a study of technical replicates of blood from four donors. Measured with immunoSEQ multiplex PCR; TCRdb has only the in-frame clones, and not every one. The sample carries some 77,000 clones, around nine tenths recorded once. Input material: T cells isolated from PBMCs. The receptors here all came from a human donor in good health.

The CDR3 sequence: CASSWSVSYNEQFF. The CDR3 DNA reads as TGTGCCAGCAGTTGGAGCGTTTCCTACAATGAGCAGTTCTTC. This chain joins TRBV5-6 and TRBJ2-1; D gene uncertain. The CDR3 is 14 amino acids. The ends were cut back, 5 bases at V and 1 base at J, with 10 bases in the middle. The germline V gene has CDR1 SGHDT and CDR2 YYEEEE.

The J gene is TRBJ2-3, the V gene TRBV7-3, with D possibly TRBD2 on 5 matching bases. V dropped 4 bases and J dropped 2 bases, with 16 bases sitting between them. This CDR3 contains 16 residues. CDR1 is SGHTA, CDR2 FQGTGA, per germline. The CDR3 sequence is CASSSQPGLNTDTQYF. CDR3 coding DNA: TGTGCCAGCAGCTCTCAGCCGGGATTGAACACAGATACGCAGTATTTT.

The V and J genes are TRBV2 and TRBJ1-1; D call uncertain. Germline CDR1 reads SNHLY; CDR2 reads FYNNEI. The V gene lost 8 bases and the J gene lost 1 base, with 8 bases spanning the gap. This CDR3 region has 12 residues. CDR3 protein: CASQAWNTEAFF. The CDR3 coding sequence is TGTGCCAGCCAGGCGTGGAACACTGAAGCTTTCTTT.

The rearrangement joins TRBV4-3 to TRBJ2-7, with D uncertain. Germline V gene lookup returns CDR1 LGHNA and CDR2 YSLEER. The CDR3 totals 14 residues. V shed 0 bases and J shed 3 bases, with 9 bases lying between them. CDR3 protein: CASSQETGYYEQYF. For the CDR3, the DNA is TGCGCCAGCAGCCAAGAAACCGGGTACTACGAGCAGTACTTC.

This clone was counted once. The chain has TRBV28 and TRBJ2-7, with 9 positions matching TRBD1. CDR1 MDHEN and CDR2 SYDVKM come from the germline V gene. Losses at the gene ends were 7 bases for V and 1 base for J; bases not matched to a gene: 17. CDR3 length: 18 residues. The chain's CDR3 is CASTGGPGQGVLSYEQYF. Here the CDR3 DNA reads TGTGCCAGCACCGGGGGACCGGGACAGGGAGTTTTATCCTACGAGCAGTACTTC.

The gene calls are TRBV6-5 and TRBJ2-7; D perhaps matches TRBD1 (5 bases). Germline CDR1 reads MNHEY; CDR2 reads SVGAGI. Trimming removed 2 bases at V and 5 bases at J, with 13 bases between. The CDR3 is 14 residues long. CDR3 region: CASSYMDKGHEQYF. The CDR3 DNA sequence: TGTGCCAGCAGTTACATGGACAAGGGCCACGAGCAGTACTTC.

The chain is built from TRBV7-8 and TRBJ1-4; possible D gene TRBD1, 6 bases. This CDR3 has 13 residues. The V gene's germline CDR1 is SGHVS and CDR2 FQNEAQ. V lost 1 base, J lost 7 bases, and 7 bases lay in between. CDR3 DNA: TGTGCCAGCAGCTTAGTAGGGGGTGAAAAACTGTTTTTT. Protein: CASSLVGGEKLFF.

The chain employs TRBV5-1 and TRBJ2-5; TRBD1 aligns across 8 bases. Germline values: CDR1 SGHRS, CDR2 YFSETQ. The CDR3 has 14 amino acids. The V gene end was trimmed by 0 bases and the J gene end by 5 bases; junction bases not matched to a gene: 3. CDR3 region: CASSLEQGVETQYF. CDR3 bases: TGCGCCAGCAGCTTGGAACAGGGGGTGGAGACCCAGTACTTC.

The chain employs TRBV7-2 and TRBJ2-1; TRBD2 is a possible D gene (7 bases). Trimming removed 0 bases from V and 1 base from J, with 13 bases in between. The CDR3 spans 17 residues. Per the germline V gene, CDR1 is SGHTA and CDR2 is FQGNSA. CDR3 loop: CASSLALGGLSYNEQFF. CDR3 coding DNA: TGTGCCAGCAGCTTAGCGCTCGGGGGGCTATCCTACAATGAGCAGTTCTTC.

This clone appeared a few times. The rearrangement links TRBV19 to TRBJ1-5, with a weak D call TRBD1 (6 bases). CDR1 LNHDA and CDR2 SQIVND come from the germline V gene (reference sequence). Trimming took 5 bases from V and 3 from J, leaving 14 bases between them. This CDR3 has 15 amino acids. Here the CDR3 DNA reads TGTGCCAGTAGTCCCCGGGACACAACCAATCAGCCCCAGCATTTT. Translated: CASSPRDTTNQPQHF.